This TCR beta chain was sequenced during a study of T cell changes during pregnancy in multiple sclerosis. CDR1 is SGHTA, CDR2 FQGNSA, per germline. The CDR3 covers 13 residues. Trimming cost V 5 bases and J 2 bases, with 10 bases left between them. Some clones are missing from TCRdb's copy, which holds only in-frame ones; the method was immunoSEQ multiplex PCR. The top ten hold 0.45% to 0.7% of the sample, which has 55,000 to 85,000 clones, roughly 94% seen once. The sequencing used peripheral blood, collected in the third trimester of pregnancy. This chain connects TRBV7-2 to TRBJ2-7; the D gene is possibly TRBD1 (6 bases). The TCR sequence derives from a female donor with multiple sclerosis, enrolled in a pregnancy study. CDR3 DNA: TGTGCCAGCAGCCGAACAGGGACCTACGAGCAGTACTTC. Amino acid sequence: CASSRTGTYEQYF.